This is a list of T cell receptor beta chains from one sample in a study of PD-1 blockade in classical Hodgkin lymphoma. Data came from immunoSEQ multiplex PCR; TCRdb stores just in-frame clones and leaves some out. The sample includes about 90,000 clones, roughly nine tenths of them seen just once. Sequences were derived from peripheral blood mononuclear cells (PBMCs), sampled before the fourth cycle of nivolumab. The source of these receptors is a human donor with classical Hodgkin lymphoma. Each CDR3 is given without its conserved first and last residue. The order of the fields is J gene, V gene, D gene, CDR3 protein. D genes are given only for firm matches.

>TRBJ2-3|TRBV30|-
AWRGHTQY
>TRBJ2-7|TRBV27|-
ASSSYGRGLVYEQY
>TRBJ2-2|TRBV19|-
ASSLFVGDLTGELF
>TRBJ2-7|TRBV5-1|TRBD1
ASSPPYGQVNYEQY
>TRBJ2-3|TRBV28|TRBD2
ASSLPGTSGPSTDTQY
>TRBJ1-6|TRBV27|-
ASSLYSPYNSPLH
>TRBJ2-1|TRBV11-1|-
ASSSLGSYNEQF
>TRBJ2-1|TRBV10-1|-
ASSVGDIQF
>TRBJ1-1|TRBV2|-
ASNGGAWLAF
>TRBJ2-7|TRBV11-2|-
ASSSTSWGTPSSYEQY
>TRBJ2-7|TRBV6-1|-
ASNQGGHEQY
>TRBJ1-1|TRBV10-3|-
AISEIVNTEAF
>TRBJ2-1|TRBV2|TRBD2
ARESRAGVYNEQF
>TRBJ1-1|TRBV5-8|-
ASSLLNTEAF
>TRBJ2-7|TRBV7-2|TRBD1
ASSRDRGTYEQY
>TRBJ1-5|TRBV10-3|-
AISEWPTQDQPQH
>TRBJ1-2|TRBV27|-
ASKEGSNYGYT
>TRBJ1-1|TRBV11-2|-
ASGETVEAF